This TCR beta chain comes out of a study of T cells in Graves' hyperthyroidism and ophthalmopathy (dated by TCRdb to the late 2010s). Looking at the study overall: Peripheral blood was collected at initial diagnosis, before any treatment. To identify distinguishing TCR V-J signatures, a discovery cohort of 100 or so patients was used, comprising some 43 with Graves' ophthalmopathy and around 57 with stable Graves' hyperthyroidism. The 75 to 100 discovery patients were randomly split 7:3 into training and test sets. According to the paper, TCR Vbeta CDR3 sequencing was carried out on roughly 130 peripheral blood samples, which came from about 45 ophthalmopathy, 70 to 80 hyperthyroidism and some 17 progressor patients. In addition, the study compared T-cell repertoires in thyroid tissue and in blood from about 6 Graves' hyperthyroidism patients. An independent validation cohort of fewer than 20 hyperthyroidism patients and over 15 patients who later progressed to ophthalmopathy tested prospective prediction of ophthalmopathy. Following sampling, methimazole starting at 30 mg daily was given to hyperthyroidism patients, and high-dose intravenous methylprednisolone was given to ophthalmopathy patients. Here is what the overall study found, with its caveats: Most expanded thyroid clonotypes (frequency above 0.001) were also found in blood, which suggests that blood repertoires may mirror thyroid immune responses. Sample size was not statistically predetermined, and blinding of investigators to group allocation was not performed. Ophthalmopathy was separated from stable hyperthyroidism by a 13 V-J signature model, with approximately 90% sensitivity and 81% to 82% specificity obtained in cross-validation and 80%/75% obtained in testing. In validation, the model predicted progression to ophthalmopathy a median of around 6.5 months before onset, with around 70% sensitivity and 72.22% specificity.

Amplification of TCR beta CDR3 regions was carried out from RNA transcripts. For the first round of RT-PCR on the TCR CDR3, the HTBI primer set was used together with the Qiagen OneStep RT-PCR kit. The libraries were constructed in a second round of multiplex PCR and then size-selected and purified. The libraries were sequenced on an Illumina HiSeq2000 using paired-end 100 bp reads. As for the authors' bioinformatics: SOAPnuke was used to process the raw data, throwing out any read that contained adapters or uncalled bases, had a mean Phred below 15, or lacked an exact constant-primer or identifier match. COPE v1.2.5 was used to merge the high-quality paired reads, and each unique nucleotide sequence was defined as a clonotype. Clonotypes were aligned to IMGT TRBV, TRBD and TRBJ reference segments using MiTCR v1.1. Analysis was restricted to V-J combinations with a frequency above 0.0001, which covered approximately 99% of repertoires. The TCS score was defined as the ratio of F50 (clonal expansion) to E x V (chaos), calculated using BLOSUM62-based TCRdist between CDR3 peptides within each V-J. Welch's t-statistics and random forest reduced some 510 V-J features to 13, which were used in a naive Bayes classifier (R e1071). TCRdb reanalyzed the raw reads on its own, using fastp at Q25 for trimming and MiXCR for clone calling, and kept in-frame beta chains. Rows with one shared CDR3 protein collapse into an entry with the most common genes and DNA. For this entry, the V and J calls and clone size follow TCRdb and not the study's own pipeline. The sample table contains about 400,000 distinct CDR3 sequences; only one count was recorded for 15% to 18% of them. Of the sample, almost 8% is held by the ten largest clones.

The germline V gene provides CDR1 SGHTA and CDR2 FQGTGA. V is pruned by 5 bases and J by 2 bases, leaving 9 bases of the junction without a gene match. CDR3 length: 17 amino acids, cysteine to phenylalanine. The CDR3 DNA has 51 bases and is translated from base 1. Graves' hyperthyroidism was defined as stable when no progression to ophthalmopathy occurred over 18 months of follow-up. Hyperthyroidism patients were newly diagnosed, had a disease duration of under 2 months, and were aged 18 to 65 years. Patients with uncontrolled infections, other autoimmune diseases, pregnancy or lactation were excluded. Clinical symptoms, serum thyroxine and TRAb, thyroid ultrasound, and orbital computed tomography formed the basis for the diagnoses. PBMCs were isolated from about 9.1 ml of fresh peripheral blood by Ficoll-Paque density gradient centrifugation. Trizol reagent was used to extract total RNA, and RNA quality was then checked on an Agilent 2100 Bioanalyzer.

About this clonotype: Which antigen it targets is not known. Base qualities were left out, and no much larger clone turns up one base away.

The chain links TRBV7-3 with TRBJ2-6, and 7 junction bases match TRBD2. The sample taken for sequencing was blood. The receptor was isolated from a woman aged 18-35 years with Graves' hyperthyroidism. At the DNA level, the sequence is TGTGCCAGCAGCCCAGGAGGGAGGGTGGCTGGGGCCAACGTCCTGACTTTC. The resulting protein is CASSPGGRVAGANVLTF.